The present entry profiles one T cell receptor beta chain with its context. Template material for amplifying TCR beta CDR3 regions consisted of RNA transcripts. In the first-round RT-PCR of the TCR CDR3, the HTBI primer set was used. One entry per CDR3 protein, called by TCRdb with MiXCR from the multiplex PCR reads. The data show 550,000 to 850,000 distinct CDR3 sequences, with 18% seen just once and about a sixth held by the top ten. The sample is drawn from a study of T cells in Graves' hyperthyroidism and ophthalmopathy. The CDR3 loop spans 14 amino acids. Germline V gene sequence: CDR1 MNHNY, CDR2 SVGAGI (reference sequence). After removal of 0 bases from V and 8 bases from J, the junction contained 3 bases not matched to a gene.

The receptor was derived from a woman between 50 and 59 years old with Graves' hyperthyroidism that later progressed to Graves' ophthalmopathy. The sample taken for sequencing was blood. J is TRBJ2-1 and V is TRBV6-6, with 8 positions matching TRBD1. The chain's CDR3 is CASSYSDRDYEQFF. DNA for the CDR3: TGTGCCAGCAGTTACTCGGACAGGGACTATGAGCAGTTCTTC.